This T cell receptor beta chain was profiled in a study of cytomegalovirus exposure and HLA in healthy donors. TCRdb's table, derived via immunoSEQ multiplex PCR, lists solely in-frame clones and lacks some. The sample has 160,000 or so clones, around nine tenths seen once. Trimming took 3 bases from V and 7 from J, leaving 15 bases between them. Germline V gene sequence: CDR1 SGHAT, CDR2 FQNNGV. CDR3 length equals 15 residues. The source material was PBMCs. The chain is built from TRBV11-2 and TRBJ2-2; possible D gene TRBD1, 7 bases. The origin of this receptor is a woman in her twenties or thirties in good health and CMV-seronegative. CDR3 nucleotide sequence: TGTGCCAGCAGCTTTGCGTTCAGGGGGGACGGGGAGCTGTTTTTT. Translated, it gives CASSFAFRGDGELFF.